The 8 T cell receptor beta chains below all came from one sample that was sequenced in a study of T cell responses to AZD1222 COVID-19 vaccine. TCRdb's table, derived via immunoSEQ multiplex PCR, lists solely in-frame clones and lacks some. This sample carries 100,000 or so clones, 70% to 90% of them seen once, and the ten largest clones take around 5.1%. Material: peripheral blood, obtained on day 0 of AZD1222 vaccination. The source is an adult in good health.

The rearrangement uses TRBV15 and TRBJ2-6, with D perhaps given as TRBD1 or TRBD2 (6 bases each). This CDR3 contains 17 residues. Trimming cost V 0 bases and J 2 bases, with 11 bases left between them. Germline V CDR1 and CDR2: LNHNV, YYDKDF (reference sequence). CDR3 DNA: TGTGCCACCAGCAGAGATAAGGGGGGAGCTGGGGCCAACGTCCTGACTTTC. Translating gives CATSRDKGGAGANVLTF.

CDR3 residues: CASSPPTGGNSPLHF. The CDR3 DNA reads as TGTGCCAGCAGCCCCCCGACAGGTGGTAATTCACCCCTCCACTTT. The chain links TRBV11-2 to TRBJ1-6; a possible D gene is TRBD1 (6 bases). CDR1 SGHAT and CDR2 FQNNGV come from the germline V gene. The CDR3 length is 15 residues. The V gene lost 5 bases and the J gene lost 6 bases, with 14 bases spanning the gap. Complete variable domain (other parts from reference TRBV11-2 and TRBJ1-6): EAGVAQSPRYKIIEKRQSVAFWCNPISGHATLYWYQQILGQGPKLLIQFQNNGVVDDSQLPKDRFSAERLKGVDSTLKIQPAKLEDSAVYLCASSPPTGGNSPLHFGNGTRLTVT.

The DNA for the CDR3 is TGCGCCAGCAGGTTTACCCCCCAAGAGACCCAGTACTTC. As protein: CASRFTPQETQYF. The chain couples TRBV5-1 to TRBJ2-5; D is unclear. The germline gives CDR1 SGHRS, CDR2 YFSETQ. The CDR3 extends over 13 amino acids. Deletions cut 5 bases from V and 1 base from J, with 9 bases between.

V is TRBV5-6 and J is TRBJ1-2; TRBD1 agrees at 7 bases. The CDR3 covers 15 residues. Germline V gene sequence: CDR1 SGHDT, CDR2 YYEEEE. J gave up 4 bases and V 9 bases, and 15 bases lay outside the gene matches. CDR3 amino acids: CATLSRGRSGYGYTF. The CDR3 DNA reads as TGTGCCACCTTATCGAGGGGGCGAAGTGGCTATGGCTACACCTTC.

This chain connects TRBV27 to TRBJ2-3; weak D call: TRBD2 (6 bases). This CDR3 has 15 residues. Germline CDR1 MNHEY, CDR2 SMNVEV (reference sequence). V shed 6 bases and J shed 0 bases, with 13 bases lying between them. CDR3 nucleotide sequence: TGTGCCAGCAGGGAGGGGACGGCTAGCACAGATACGCAGTATTTT. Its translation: CASREGTASTDTQYF.

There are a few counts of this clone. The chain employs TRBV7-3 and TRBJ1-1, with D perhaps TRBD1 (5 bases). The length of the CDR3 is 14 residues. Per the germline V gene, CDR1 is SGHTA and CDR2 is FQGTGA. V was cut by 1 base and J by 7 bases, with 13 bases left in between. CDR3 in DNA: TGTGCCAGCAGCTTAAATCAGGGCGCGGGTGAAGCTTTCTTT. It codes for CASSLNQGAGEAFF.

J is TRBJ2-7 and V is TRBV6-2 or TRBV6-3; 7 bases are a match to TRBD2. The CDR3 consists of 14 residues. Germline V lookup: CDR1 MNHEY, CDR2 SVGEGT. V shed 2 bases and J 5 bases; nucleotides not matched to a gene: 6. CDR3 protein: CASSYRRENDEQYF. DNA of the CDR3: TGTGCCAGCAGTTACCGGCGGGAGAATGACGAGCAGTACTTC.

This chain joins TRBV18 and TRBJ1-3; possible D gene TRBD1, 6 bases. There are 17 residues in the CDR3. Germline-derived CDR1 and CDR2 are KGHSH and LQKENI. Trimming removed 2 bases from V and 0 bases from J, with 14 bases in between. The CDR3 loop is CASSPLPGASSGNTIYF. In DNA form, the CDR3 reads TGTGCCAGCTCACCATTGCCAGGGGCGAGCTCTGGAAACACCATATATTTT.